The rows below give T cell receptor beta chains drawn from one sample of a study of blood T cell repertoires in COVID-19. TCRdb keeps only in-frame clones here, not all; method: immunoSEQ multiplex PCR. The table includes around 100,000 clones, around four fifths detected once. The sample was peripheral blood. These receptors originate from a man aged 55 to 70 with active or convalescent COVID-19. The CDR3 runs from the conserved cysteine through the conserved F or W. Each record gives: D gene, J gene, CDR3 length, V gene, clone size, CDR3 protein, CDR3 DNA. A D gene is named only where the DNA matches it firmly. Not every row has a clone size; where given, it reads once, few, many or a size class.

TRBD1 TRBJ2-1 18 TRBV29-1 . CSVESTRGRLFQRNEQFF TGCAGCGTTGAATCGACCAGGGGGCGACTGTTCCAGCGTAATGAGCAGTTCTTC
. TRBJ1-2 15 TRBV27 once CASSLTSRAGRGYTF TGTGCCAGCAGTTTAACTTCCCGGGCAGGGAGGGGCTACACCTTC
. TRBJ1-5 15 TRBV15 . CATSPWGQSNQPQHF TGTGCCACCAGCCCCTGGGGGCAGAGCAATCAGCCCCAGCATTTT
TRBD1 TRBJ1-1 14 TRBV7-9 many CASSPRGQGAEAFF TGTGCCAGCAGCCCCCGTGGACAGGGGGCTGAAGCTTTCTTT
. TRBJ1-5 14 TRBV30 . CAWSVLGAIQPQHF TGTGCCTGGAGTGTACTTGGGGCTATTCAGCCCCAGCATTTT
TRBD1 TRBJ1-1 15 TRBV9 . CASSPDRGSGTEAFF TGTGCCAGCAGCCCAGACAGGGGGAGCGGCACTGAAGCTTTCTTT
. TRBJ2-3 15 TRBV2 . CASSPSSQLVGTQYF TGTGCCAGCAGCCCTTCTAGCCAGCTAGTCGGTACGCAGTATTTT
TRBD1 TRBJ1-2 14 TRBV28 . CASSVGQGNYGYTF TGTGCCAGCAGTGTCGGACAGGGAAACTATGGCTACACCTTC
TRBD2 TRBJ2-1 12 TRBV7-9 few CASSLGVAGQFF TGTGCCAGCAGCTTGGGGGTAGCGGGACAGTTCTTC
. TRBJ1-2 16 TRBV25-1 . CASSEGWGKRGYGYTF TGTGCCAGCAGTGAAGGGTGGGGCAAGAGAGGCTATGGCTACACCTTC